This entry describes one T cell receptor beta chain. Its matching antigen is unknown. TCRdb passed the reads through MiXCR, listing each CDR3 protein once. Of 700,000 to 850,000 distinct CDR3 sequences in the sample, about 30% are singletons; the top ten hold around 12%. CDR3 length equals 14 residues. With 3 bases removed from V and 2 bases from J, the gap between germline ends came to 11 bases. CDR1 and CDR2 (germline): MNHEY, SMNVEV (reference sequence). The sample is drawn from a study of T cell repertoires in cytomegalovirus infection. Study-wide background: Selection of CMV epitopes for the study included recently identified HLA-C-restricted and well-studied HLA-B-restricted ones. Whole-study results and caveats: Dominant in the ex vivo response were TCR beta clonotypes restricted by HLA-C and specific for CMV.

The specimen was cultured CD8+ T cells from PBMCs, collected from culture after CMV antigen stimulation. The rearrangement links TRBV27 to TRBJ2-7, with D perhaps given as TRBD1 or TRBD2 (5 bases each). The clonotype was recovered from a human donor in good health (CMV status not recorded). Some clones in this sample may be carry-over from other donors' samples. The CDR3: CASSLVGPTYEQYF. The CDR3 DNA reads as TGTGCCAGCAGTTTGGTGGGACCTACCTACGAGCAGTACTTC.